The 32 T cell receptor beta chains below come from one sample, sequenced in a study of CXCR3-negative and CXCR3-positive naive CD8 T cells. In preparing the TRB cDNA libraries, 5' RACE with UMI labels was used. From the 5' RACE reads, TCRdb lists one entry per CDR3 protein and no DNA. Its table records 20,000 to 25,000 distinct CDR3 sequences. The sequenced sample was memory CD8+ T cells from blood. These receptors came from a human donor in good health. Some clones in this sample may be carry-over from other donors' samples.

The chain employs TRBV11-3 and TRBJ2-2; lacking DNA, the TRBD2 call made by TCRdb goes unchecked. The CDR3 runs 17 residues. Germline CDR1 is SGHNT and CDR2 is YENEEA. This CDR3 is CASSLGGEGSTTGELFF.

This chain uses TRBV25-1 with TRBJ2-7; without DNA, the TCRdb call of TRBD1 cannot be checked. Germline CDR1 is MGHDK and CDR2 is SYGVNS. There are 14 residues in the CDR3. CDR3 loop: CASSSHRGVYEQYF.

The chain is built from TRBV4-2 and TRBJ2-1; the D gene TCRdb calls, TRBD2, cannot be checked with no DNA. Germline values: CDR1 LGHNA, CDR2 YNFKEQ. CDR3 length: 16 residues. The CDR3 region is CASSPQTSGSYNEQFF.

This clonotype shows up as medium-sized (0.01 to 0.1%) by frequency. The CDR3 protein is CAGAPTIGPRANVLTF. The rearrangement links TRBV7-9 to TRBJ2-6; TCRdb's D call of TRBD1 is untestable without DNA. The CDR3 is 16 residues long. CDR1 SEHNR and CDR2 FQNEAQ come from the germline V gene (reference sequence).

The rearrangement links TRBV29-1 to TRBJ2-3. The CDR3 length is 11 residues. The germline gives CDR1 SQVTM, CDR2 ANQGSEA. CDR3 sequence reads: CSGRSTDTQYF.

The chain is built from TRBV12-3 or TRBV12-4 and TRBJ2-5; as DNA is missing, the TRBD2 call by TCRdb cannot be tested. This CDR3 is 15 amino acids long. This chain's CDR3 is CASSFERGSQETQYF.

This chain connects TRBV4-3 to TRBJ2-2; lacking DNA, the TRBD2 call made by TCRdb goes unchecked. This CDR3 is 17 amino acids long. Looked up from germline, CDR1 is LGHNA and CDR2 is YSLEER. This CDR3 reads CASSQESSGFLAGELFF.

This chain joins TRBV5-1 and TRBJ2-7. This CDR3 has 11 residues. Germline V lookup: CDR1 SGHRS, CDR2 YFSETQ. CDR3 sequence reads: CASSDQTEQYF.

The chain combines TRBV7-9 with TRBJ1-2; the TRBD1 assignment by TCRdb is unverifiable without DNA. Germline V CDR1 and CDR2: SEHNR, FQNEAQ (reference sequence). The CDR3 extends over 14 amino acids. The chain's CDR3 is CASRAVRGDYGYTF.

The chain joins TRBV20-1 to TRBJ2-5; TCRdb's assignment of TRBD1 cannot be checked, as there is no DNA. Germline V gene lookup returns CDR1 DFQATT and CDR2 SNEGSKA (reference sequence). The length of the CDR3 is 16 residues. The CDR3 sequence is CSARDLLAGEQETQYF.

The CDR3: CSVEKGHEQYF. V gene TRBV29-1 combines with J gene TRBJ2-7; TCRdb designates TRBD2, a call that cannot be tested without DNA. The germline V gene encodes CDR1 SQVTM and CDR2 ANQGSEA. CDR3 size: 11 residues.

V is TRBV28 and J is TRBJ2-2; TCRdb picks TRBD1, but there is no DNA to check that call. The length of the CDR3 is 15 residues. Germline CDR1 reads MDHEN; CDR2 reads SYDVKM. CDR3 residues: CASSPLRGGAGELFF.

This clonotype is identified as hyperexpanded from frequency. This chain joins TRBV7-8 and TRBJ2-1; without DNA, the TCRdb call of TRBD2 cannot be checked. The CDR3 has 16 residues. The germline V gene encodes CDR1 SGHVS and CDR2 FQNEAQ. CDR3 protein: CASSVPGTSVVNEQFF.

The genes are TRBV7-9 and TRBJ2-1; checking the TCRdb D call of TRBD2 is not possible without DNA. CDR3 length: 19 residues. Per germline, CDR1 SEHNR and CDR2 FQNEAQ (reference sequence). The CDR3 loop is CASSLDYYVTSGGQDEQFF.

This sequence joins TRBV30 and TRBJ2-6; the D gene TCRdb calls, TRBD2, cannot be checked with no DNA. CDR1 is GTSNPN and CDR2 is SVGIG in the germline V gene (reference sequence). The CDR3 totals 17 residues. The CDR3 reads CAWTLAGSSSGANVLTF.

This chain uses TRBV29-1 with TRBJ2-7; without DNA, the TCRdb call of TRBD2 cannot be checked. CDR3 size: 13 residues. CDR1 and CDR2 (germline): SQVTM, ANQGSEA. CDR3 amino acids: CSVEPAGTYEQYF.

The genes are TRBV29-1 and TRBJ2-1; TCRdb's D gene call, TRBD2, goes unchecked for lack of DNA. The germline CDR1 and CDR2 sequences are SQVTM and ANQGSEA. This CDR3 is 13 amino acids long. The CDR3 region is CSVETSNYNEQFF.

The J gene is TRBJ1-2, the V gene TRBV19; TCRdb proposes TRBD1, but this gene call is untestable without DNA. The CDR3 is made up of 17 amino acids. Per germline, CDR1 LNHDA and CDR2 SQIVND (reference sequence). The CDR3 sequence is CASSINTGGTGDYGYTF.

This chain uses TRBV6-2 or TRBV6-3 with TRBJ1-1. Germline V gene lookup returns CDR1 MNHEY and CDR2 SVGEGT. The CDR3 is made up of 14 amino acids. CDR3 protein: CASSYPGAGTEAFF.

The chain links TRBV29-1 to TRBJ1-1; as DNA is missing, the TRBD1 call by TCRdb cannot be tested. Germline V gene data show CDR1 as SQVTM and CDR2 as ANQGSEA. CDR3 length equals 15 residues. The CDR3 loop is CSVEYPRTGATEAFF.

The chain employs TRBV7-8 and TRBJ2-3; TCRdb proposes TRBD1, but this gene call is untestable without DNA. This CDR3 has 15 amino acids. The germline V gene encodes CDR1 SGHVS and CDR2 FQNEAQ. CDR3 sequence: CASSSDRGLTDTQYF.

V usage is TRBV28 and J usage is TRBJ1-4; absent DNA, TCRdb's TRBD1 call cannot be checked. The CDR3 runs 14 residues. CDR1 MDHEN and CDR2 SYDVKM come from the germline V gene. The CDR3 spells CASGTTGVNEKLFF.

The CDR3 here is CASSPVAGGSYEQYF. V gene TRBV7-2 combines with J gene TRBJ2-7; TCRdb's D call of TRBD2 is untestable without DNA. Germline CDR1 reads SGHTA; CDR2 reads FQGNSA. The CDR3 runs to 15 residues.

The chain carries TRBV6-2 or TRBV6-3 and TRBJ2-1; the D call of TRBD1 rests on TCRdb alone, since no DNA is present to check it. The CDR3 is made up of 14 amino acids. Looked up from germline, CDR1 is MNHEY and CDR2 is SVGEGT. The CDR3 sequence is CASSGTDSYNEQFF.

This rearrangement joins TRBV11-3 to TRBJ2-1; TCRdb outputs TRBD2, but without DNA this stays unchecked. Germline loops: CDR1 SGHNT, CDR2 YENEEA. The CDR3 loop spans 13 amino acids. The CDR3 reads CASSPLSYNEQFF.

The rearrangement links TRBV6-4 to TRBJ2-1; with no DNA, the TCRdb D assignment of TRBD1 cannot be verified. Germline CDR1 and CDR2: MRHNA and SNTAGT. The CDR3 runs 14 residues. This chain's CDR3 is CASSGDRESDEQFF.

This chain uses TRBV6-6 with TRBJ2-5; TCRdb designates TRBD2, a call that cannot be tested without DNA. The length of the CDR3 is 17 residues. Germline-derived CDR1 and CDR2 are MNHNY and SVGAGI (reference sequence). The CDR3 protein is CASSYGTSGGNQETQYF.

The chain is built from TRBV20-1 and TRBJ2-1; TCRdb's D call, TRBD2, is unchecked because there is no DNA. Germline V CDR1 and CDR2: DFQATT, SNEGSKA (reference sequence). The CDR3 contains 15 residues. CDR3 protein: CSARARRGEYNEQFF.

The J gene is TRBJ2-1, the V gene TRBV13; with no DNA, the TCRdb D assignment of TRBD1 cannot be verified. Germline CDR1 reads PRHDT; CDR2 reads FYEKMQ (reference sequence). CDR3 length equals 15 residues. CDR3 protein: CASSLNRGPGNEQFF.

The chain employs TRBV29-1 and TRBJ1-2; TCRdb returns TRBD1, unconfirmable since there is no DNA. The CDR3 is 14 residues long. Per germline, CDR1 SQVTM and CDR2 ANQGSEA. CDR3 amino acids: CSVGWTAFGEGYTF.

This chain links TRBV9 with TRBJ2-7; without DNA, the TCRdb call of TRBD1 cannot be checked. In germline, CDR1 is SGDLS, CDR2 YYNGEE. The CDR3 runs 15 residues. CDR3 region: CASSVGGLDPYEQYF.

The chain recombines TRBV5-1 with TRBJ2-1. Germline V lookup: CDR1 SGHRS, CDR2 YFSETQ. This CDR3 is 12 amino acids long. The chain's CDR3 is CASSLVNNEQFF.